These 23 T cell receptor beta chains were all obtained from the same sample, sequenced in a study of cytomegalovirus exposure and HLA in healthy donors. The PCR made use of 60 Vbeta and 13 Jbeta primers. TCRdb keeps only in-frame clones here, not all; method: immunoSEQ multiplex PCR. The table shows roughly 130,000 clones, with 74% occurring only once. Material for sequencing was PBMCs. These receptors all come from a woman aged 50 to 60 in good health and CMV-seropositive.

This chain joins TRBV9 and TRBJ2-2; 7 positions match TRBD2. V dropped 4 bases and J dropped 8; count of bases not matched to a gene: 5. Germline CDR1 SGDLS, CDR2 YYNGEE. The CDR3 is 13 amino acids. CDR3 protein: CASSPGGAGELFF. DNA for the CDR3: TGTGCCAGCAGCCCGGGGGGTGCTGGGGAGCTGTTTTTT.

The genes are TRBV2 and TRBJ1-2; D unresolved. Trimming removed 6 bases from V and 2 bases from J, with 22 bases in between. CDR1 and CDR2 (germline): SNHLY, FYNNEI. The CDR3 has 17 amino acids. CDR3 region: CASSGGKARGNNYGYTF. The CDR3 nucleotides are TGTGCCAGCAGCGGTGGAAAAGCTCGGGGAAACAACTATGGCTACACCTTC. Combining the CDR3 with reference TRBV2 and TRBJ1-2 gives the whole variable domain EPEVTQTPSHQVTQMGQEVILRCVPISNHLYFYWYRQILGQKVEFLVSFYNNEISEKSEIFDDQFSVERPDGSNFTLKIRSTKLEDSAMYFCASSGGKARGNNYGYTFGSGTRLTVV.

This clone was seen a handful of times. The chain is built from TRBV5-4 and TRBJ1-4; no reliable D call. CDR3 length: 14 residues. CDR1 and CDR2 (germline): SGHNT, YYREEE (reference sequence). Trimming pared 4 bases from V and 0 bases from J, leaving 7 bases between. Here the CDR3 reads CASSPYATNEKLFF. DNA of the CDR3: TGTGCCAGCAGCCCTTATGCAACTAATGAAAAACTGTTTTTT. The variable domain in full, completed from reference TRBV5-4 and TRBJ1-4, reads ETGVTQSPTHLIKTRGQQVTLRCSSQSGHNTVSWYQQALGQGPQFIFQYYREEENGRGNFPPRFSGLQFPNYSSELNVNALELDDSALYLCASSPYATNEKLFFGSGTQLSVL.

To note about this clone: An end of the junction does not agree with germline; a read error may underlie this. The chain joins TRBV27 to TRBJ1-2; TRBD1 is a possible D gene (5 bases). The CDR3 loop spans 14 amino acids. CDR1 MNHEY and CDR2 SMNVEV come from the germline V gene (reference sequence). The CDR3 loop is CAGSLVGRGYGYTF. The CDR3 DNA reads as TGTGCCGGCAGTTTGGTAGGGAGGGGCTATGGCTACACCTTC.

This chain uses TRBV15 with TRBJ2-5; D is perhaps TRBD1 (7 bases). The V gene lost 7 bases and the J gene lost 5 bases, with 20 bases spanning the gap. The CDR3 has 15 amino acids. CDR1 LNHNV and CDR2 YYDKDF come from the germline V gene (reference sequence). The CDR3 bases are TGTGCCACCAACCCCAGACAGGGAGGAGAGGAGACCCAGTACTTC. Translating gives CATNPRQGGEETQYF.

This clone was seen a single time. The CDR3 loop is CASSGGSGGSRYEQYF. CDR3 DNA: TGTGCCAGCAGTGGGGGGAGCGGGGGATCTCGCTACGAGCAGTACTTC. J is TRBJ2-7 and V is TRBV2; TRBD2 matches 8 bases. V was clipped by 4 bases and J by 3 bases; unmatched bases: 11. The CDR3 is 16 amino acids. Per germline, CDR1 SNHLY and CDR2 FYNNEI.

The CDR3 region is CASSFGGDTDTQYF. CDR3 nucleotides: TGTGCCAGCAGCTTTGGCGGGGATACAGATACGCAGTATTTT. This chain joins TRBV7-9 and TRBJ2-3; a weak D match, TRBD2 (6 bases). This CDR3 comprises 14 residues. Trimming removed 3 bases at V and 3 bases at J, with 10 bases between. Germline V gene lookup returns CDR1 SEHNR and CDR2 FQNEAQ (reference sequence).

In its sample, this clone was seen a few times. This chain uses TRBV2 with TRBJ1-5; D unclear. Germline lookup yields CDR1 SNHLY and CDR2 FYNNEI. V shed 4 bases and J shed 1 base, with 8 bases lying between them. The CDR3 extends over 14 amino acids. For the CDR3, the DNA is TGTGCCAGCAGTGTTCGTACAAGCAATCAGCCCCAGCATTTT. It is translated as CASSVRTSNQPQHF.

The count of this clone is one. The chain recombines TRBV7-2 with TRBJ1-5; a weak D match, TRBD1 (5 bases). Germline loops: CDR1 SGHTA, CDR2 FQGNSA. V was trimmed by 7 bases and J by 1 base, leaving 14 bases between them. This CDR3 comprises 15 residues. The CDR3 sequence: CASTLGGGSNQPQHF. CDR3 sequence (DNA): TGTGCCAGCACTCTCGGCGGGGGGAGCAATCAGCCCCAGCATTTT.

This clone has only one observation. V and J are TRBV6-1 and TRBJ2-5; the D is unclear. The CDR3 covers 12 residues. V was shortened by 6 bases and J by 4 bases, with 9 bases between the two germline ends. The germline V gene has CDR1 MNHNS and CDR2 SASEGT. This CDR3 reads CASSAGGETQYF. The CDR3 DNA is TGTGCCAGCAGCGCCGGTGGAGAGACCCAGTACTTC.

This CDR3 is CASSPEEQRGYTF. The CDR3 DNA follows: TGTGCCAGCTCACCAGAGGAACAAAGGGGCTACACCTTC. The rearrangement joins TRBV18 to TRBJ1-2; D unclear. This CDR3 contains 13 residues. Germline assignment: CDR1 KGHSH and CDR2 LQKENI. V was pared by 2 bases and J by 8 bases, with 12 bases between.

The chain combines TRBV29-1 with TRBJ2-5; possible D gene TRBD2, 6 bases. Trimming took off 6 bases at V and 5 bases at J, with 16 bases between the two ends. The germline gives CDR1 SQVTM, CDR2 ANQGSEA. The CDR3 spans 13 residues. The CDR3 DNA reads TGCAGCGTCTTTAAGACTGGGAGGGAGACCCAGTACTTC. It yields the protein CSVFKTGRETQYF. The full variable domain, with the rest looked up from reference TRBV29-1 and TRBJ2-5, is SAVISQKPSRDICQRGTSLTIQCQVDSQVTMMFWYRQQPGQSLTLIATANQGSEATYESGFVIDKFPISRPNLTFSTLTVSNMSPEDSSIYLCSVFKTGRETQYFGPGTRLLVL.

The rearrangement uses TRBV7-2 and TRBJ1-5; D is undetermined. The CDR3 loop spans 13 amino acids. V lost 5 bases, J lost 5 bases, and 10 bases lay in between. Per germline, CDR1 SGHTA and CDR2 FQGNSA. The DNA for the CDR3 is TGTGCCAGCAGCCCCCAGGCCCATCAGCCCCAGCATTTT. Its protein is CASSPQAHQPQHF.

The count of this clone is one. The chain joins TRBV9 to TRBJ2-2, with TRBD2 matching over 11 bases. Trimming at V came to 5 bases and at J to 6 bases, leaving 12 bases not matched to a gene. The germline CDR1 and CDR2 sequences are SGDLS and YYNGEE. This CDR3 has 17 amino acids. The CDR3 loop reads CASSRLAGGGEAGELFF. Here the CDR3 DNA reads TGTGCCAGCAGTCGCCTAGCGGGGGGAGGCGAAGCCGGGGAGCTGTTTTTT.

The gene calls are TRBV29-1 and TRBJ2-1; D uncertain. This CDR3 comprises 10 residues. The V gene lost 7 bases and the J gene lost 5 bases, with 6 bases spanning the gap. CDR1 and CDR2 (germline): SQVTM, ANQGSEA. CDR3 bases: TGCAGCGGTGGAGACAATGAGCAGTTCTTC. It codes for CSGGDNEQFF.

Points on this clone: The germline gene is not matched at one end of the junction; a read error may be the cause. The CDR3: CASSGSGNSEGRKNTEAFF. CDR3 nucleotide sequence: TGCGCCAGCAGTGGCAGCGGGAATTCCGAGGGGCGGAAGAACACTGAAGCTTTTTTT. The rearrangement joins TRBV10-1 to TRBJ1-1; a possible D gene is TRBD1 (5 bases). Germline values: CDR1 WNHNN, CDR2 SYGVQD (reference sequence). The CDR3 is made up of 19 amino acids.

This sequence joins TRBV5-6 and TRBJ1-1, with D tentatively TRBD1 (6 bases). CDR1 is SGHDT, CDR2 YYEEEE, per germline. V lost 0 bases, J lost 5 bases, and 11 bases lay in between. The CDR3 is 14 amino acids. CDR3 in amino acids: CASSLAVRGTEAFF. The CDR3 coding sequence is TGTGCCAGCAGCTTGGCCGTCAGGGGAACTGAAGCTTTCTTT.

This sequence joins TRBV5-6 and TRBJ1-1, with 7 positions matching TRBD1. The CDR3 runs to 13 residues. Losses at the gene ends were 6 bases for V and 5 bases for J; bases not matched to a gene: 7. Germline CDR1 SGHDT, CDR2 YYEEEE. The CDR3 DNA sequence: TGTGCCAGCACCAGGACAGGAGGGACTGAAGCTTTCTTT. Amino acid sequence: CASTRTGGTEAFF.

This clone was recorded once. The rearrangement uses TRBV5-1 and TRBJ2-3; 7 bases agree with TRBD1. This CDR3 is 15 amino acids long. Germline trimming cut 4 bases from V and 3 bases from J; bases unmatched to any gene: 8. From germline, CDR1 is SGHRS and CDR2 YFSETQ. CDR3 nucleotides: TGCGCCAGCAGCCGATCGGGACAGACGACAGATACGCAGTATTTT. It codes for CASSRSGQTTDTQYF.

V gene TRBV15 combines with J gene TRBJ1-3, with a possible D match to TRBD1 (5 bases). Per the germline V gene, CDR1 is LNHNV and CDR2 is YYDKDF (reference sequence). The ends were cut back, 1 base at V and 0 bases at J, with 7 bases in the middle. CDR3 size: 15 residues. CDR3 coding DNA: TGTGCCACCAGCAGAGGGGGGGGCTCTGGAAACACCATATATTTT. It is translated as CATSRGGGSGNTIYF.

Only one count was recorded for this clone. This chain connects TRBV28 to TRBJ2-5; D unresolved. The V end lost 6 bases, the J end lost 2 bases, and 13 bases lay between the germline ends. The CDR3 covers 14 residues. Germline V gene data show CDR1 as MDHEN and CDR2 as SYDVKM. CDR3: CASSPGRVQETQYF. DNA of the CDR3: TGTGCCAGCAGCCCCGGCCGGGTACAAGAGACCCAGTACTTC.

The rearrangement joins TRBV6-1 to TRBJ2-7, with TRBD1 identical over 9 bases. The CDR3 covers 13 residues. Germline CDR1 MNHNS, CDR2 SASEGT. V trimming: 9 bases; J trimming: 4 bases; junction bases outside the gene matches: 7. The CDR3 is CASWGTGSYEQYF. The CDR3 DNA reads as TGTGCCAGTTGGGGGACAGGGTCTTACGAGCAGTACTTC.

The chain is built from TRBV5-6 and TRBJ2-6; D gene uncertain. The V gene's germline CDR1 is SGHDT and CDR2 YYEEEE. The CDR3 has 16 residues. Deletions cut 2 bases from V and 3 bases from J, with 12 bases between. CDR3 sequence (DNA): TGTGCCAGCAGCTTCAACTCACTTAGTGGGGCCAACGTCCTGACTTTC. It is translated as CASSFNSLSGANVLTF.